These 29 T cell receptor beta chains came from one sample sequenced in a study of blood T cell repertoires in COVID-19. Method: immunoSEQ multiplex PCR; TCRdb's copy keeps in-frame clones and lacks some. Here the sample spans around 220,000 clones, about 88% being singletons. The sequenced sample consisted of peripheral blood. The source is a woman aged 50 to 60 with COVID-19, enrolled during active disease.

This rearrangement joins TRBV6-7 to TRBJ2-3; 9 bases map to TRBD1. TRBV6-7 falls under the ORF class, with uncertain function. The CDR3 is made up of 15 amino acids. V lost 5 bases, J lost 4 bases, and 7 bases stayed unmatched. CDR3 sequence reads: CASSPGQGRSDTQYF. CDR3 bases: TGTGCCAGCAGTCCGGGACAGGGCCGGTCAGATACGCAGTATTTT.

This clone appeared once. The chain combines TRBV6-6 with TRBJ1-2; 10 bases line up with TRBD1. This CDR3 comprises 15 residues. The junction had 4 bases not matched to a gene; V was cut back by 4 bases and J by 2 bases. The V gene's germline CDR1 is MNHNY and CDR2 SVGAGI (reference sequence). The CDR3 DNA follows: TGTGCCAGCAGTTCCCGGGACAGGGGAAACTATGGCTACACCTTC. Translating gives CASSSRDRGNYGYTF.

The chain recombines TRBV6-5 with TRBJ1-2, with 8 positions matching TRBD1. There are 13 residues in the CDR3. V lost 6 bases and J lost 6; bases outside the gene matches: 6. Germline V lookup: CDR1 MNHEY, CDR2 SVGAGI. CDR3 sequence: CASRVDRDHGYTF. CDR3 DNA: TGTGCCAGCAGGGTGGACAGGGATCATGGCTACACCTTC.

This clone showed up just a few times. This chain links TRBV7-9 with TRBJ1-6; D not resolved. V dropped 5 bases and J dropped 14 bases, with 13 bases sitting between them. Germline CDR1 is SEHNR and CDR2 is FQNEAQ (reference sequence). The CDR3 totals 12 residues. CDR3: CASSLPGGTLHF. Here the CDR3 DNA reads TGTGCCAGCAGCCTCCCTGGAGGGACCCTCCACTTT.

The genes are TRBV4-3 and TRBJ2-3; 7 bases align to TRBD1. In germline, CDR1 is LGHNA, CDR2 YSLEER. J was trimmed by 1 base and V by 3 bases; bases with no gene match: 1. The CDR3 loop spans 14 amino acids. CDR3 nucleotide sequence: TGCGCCAGCAGCCATGACAGGGGCACAGATACGCAGTATTTT. It encodes CASSHDRGTDTQYF.

The chain links TRBV3-1 (or the pseudogene TRBV3-2) to TRBJ2-3, with D maybe TRBD1 (5 bases). The CDR3 covers 14 residues. Germline lookup yields CDR1 LGHDT and CDR2 YNNKEL (reference sequence). The V end was cut by 1 base, the J end by 5 bases, with 10 bases between. CDR3: CASSQVGPGDTQYF. CDR3 DNA: TGTGCCAGCAGCCAAGTGGGGCCCGGAGATACGCAGTATTTT.

This clone was seen only once. The V and J genes are TRBV5-4 and TRBJ1-2; no clear D. The ends were cut back, 0 bases at V and 5 bases at J, with 8 bases in the middle. Germline CDR1 reads SGHNT; CDR2 reads YYREEE (reference sequence). The CDR3 covers 13 residues. CDR3 nucleotide sequence: TGTGCCAGCAGCTTGGAACAGTCGTATGGCTACACCTTC. This sequence encodes CASSLEQSYGYTF. Variable domain in full (rest from reference TRBV5-4 and TRBJ1-2): ETGVTQSPTHLIKTRGQQVTLRCSSQSGHNTVSWYQQALGQGPQFIFQYYREEENGRGNFPPRFSGLQFPNYSSELNVNALELDDSALYLCASSLEQSYGYTFGSGTRLTVV.

This rearrangement joins TRBV7-2 to TRBJ2-1, with 8 bases fitting TRBD1. After removal of 6 bases from V and 4 bases from J, the junction contained 5 bases not matched to a gene. The CDR3 spans 14 residues. The germline gives CDR1 SGHTA, CDR2 FQGNSA. Here the CDR3 reads CASSFRGPYNEQFF. CDR3 sequence (DNA): TGTGCCAGCAGTTTCAGGGGGCCTTACAATGAGCAGTTCTTC.

This rearrangement joins TRBV2 to TRBJ2-7; D uncertain. The CDR3 sequence is 17 residues long. Trimming removed 1 base at V and 4 bases at J, with 20 bases between. Per germline, CDR1 SNHLY and CDR2 FYNNEI. The CDR3 is CASSEVGFLALSYEQYV. CDR3 bases: TGTGCCAGCAGTGAAGTGGGCTTCCTGGCCCTCTCATACGAGCAGTACGTC.

This clone was observed a few times. This chain connects TRBV7-6 to TRBJ2-1, with no clear D. Per the germline V gene, CDR1 is SGHVS and CDR2 is FNYEAQ. The germline V and J ends were trimmed by 5 bases and 5 bases, with 16 bases remaining between them. This CDR3 region has 15 residues. CDR3 coding DNA: TGTGCCAGCAGCCTAGACGGGTCGATACACAATGAGCAGTTCTTC. Its translation: CASSLDGSIHNEQFF.

Only a few counts were recorded for this clone. The CDR3 coding sequence is TGTGCCAGCAGCTGGGACAGGGAAAACATTCAGTACTTC. Translating gives CASSWDRENIQYF. The J gene is TRBJ2-4, the V gene TRBV7-8; 9 nucleotides match TRBD1. The ends lost 4 bases at V and 5 bases at J; junction bases unmatched: 0. Per germline, CDR1 SGHVS and CDR2 FQNEAQ. The CDR3 runs 13 residues.

The V call is TRBV18, the J call TRBJ1-6; 8 bases map to TRBD1. V shed 3 bases and J 9 bases; nucleotides not matched to a gene: 13. Germline lookup yields CDR1 KGHSH and CDR2 LQKENI. This CDR3 comprises 17 residues. CDR3 sequence: CASSPILGQGQISPLHF. The CDR3 bases are TGTGCCAGCTCACCCATTCTAGGACAGGGACAAATTTCACCCCTCCACTTT.

The chain joins TRBV28 to TRBJ1-1, with a possible D match to TRBD1 (6 bases). The germline gives CDR1 MDHEN, CDR2 SYDVKM. Trimming pared 1 base from V and 3 bases from J, leaving 12 bases between. The CDR3 loop spans 15 amino acids. CDR3 in amino acids: CASSLLAGAYTEAFF. The CDR3 DNA sequence: TGTGCCAGCAGTTTATTAGCGGGGGCATACACTGAAGCTTTCTTT.

The rearrangement links TRBV19 to TRBJ1-1, with 7 nucleotides matching TRBD1. The CDR3 runs 14 residues. Germline values: CDR1 LNHDA, CDR2 SQIVND (reference sequence). The J segment lost 1 base and the V segment lost 5 bases, leaving 4 bases of the junction unmatched. CDR3 sequence (DNA): TGTGCCAGTAGTGGGGACAGCCCGAACACTGAAGCTTTCTTT. Translating gives CASSGDSPNTEAFF. The whole variable domain, filled in from reference TRBV19 and TRBJ1-1, reads DGGITQSPKYLFRKEGQNVTLSCEQNLNHDAMYWYRQDPGQGLRLIYYSQIVNDFQKGDIAEGYSVSREKKESFPLTVTSAQKNPTAFYLCASSGDSPNTEAFFGQGTRLTVV.

The rearrangement uses TRBV15 and TRBJ2-7; the D gene is possibly TRBD2 (6 bases). Germline assignment: CDR1 LNHNV and CDR2 YYDKDF (reference sequence). CDR3 size: 16 residues. V was pared by 1 base and J by 1 base, with 14 bases between. CDR3 sequence: CATSRGGVLVSYEQYF. In nucleotides, the CDR3 is TGTGCCACCAGCAGAGGGGGGGTCCTGGTATCCTACGAGCAGTACTTC.

The rearrangement joins TRBV9 to TRBJ2-6, with 8 bases aligning to TRBD2. Germline V lookup: CDR1 SGDLS, CDR2 YYNGEE. The J segment lost 2 bases and the V segment lost 3 bases, leaving 4 bases of the junction unmatched. The CDR3 extends over 16 amino acids. CDR3 nucleotides: TGTGCCAGCAGCGCCGGGGGGGGCGCTGGGGCCAACGTCCTGACTTTC. It encodes CASSAGGGAGANVLTF.

Details on this clone: The identical CDR3 is also encoded by other nucleotide sequences in the sample. The chain joins TRBV12-5 to TRBJ2-3; 16 nucleotides agree with TRBD2. The germline V gene has CDR1 LGHNT and CDR2 FRNRAP. J lost 4 bases, V lost 4 bases, and 2 bases had no gene match. The length of the CDR3 is 16 residues. DNA for the CDR3: TGTGCTAGTGGTTCGGGACTAGCGGGGGGGGCAGATACGCAGTATTTT. Translated, it gives CASGSGLAGGADTQYF.

This clone turned up a few times. This sequence joins TRBV7-9 and TRBJ2-7; D ambiguous. Between the trimmed V and J ends, which lost 5 bases and 4 bases, there was a span of 18 bases. The CDR3 is made up of 15 amino acids. Looked up from germline, CDR1 is SEHNR and CDR2 is FQNEAQ (reference sequence). The CDR3 DNA sequence: TGTGCCAGCAGCCATACTTCCACCAAGCCTTACGAGCAGTACTTC. Translated, it gives CASSHTSTKPYEQYF.

J is TRBJ1-6 and V is TRBV30, with a tentative D call TRBD1 (6 bases). The CDR3 runs 18 residues. Germline-derived CDR1 and CDR2 are GTSNPN and SVGIG (reference sequence). V was shortened by 0 bases and J by 6 bases, with 21 bases between the two germline ends. CDR3 loop: CAWSVHGRWQGFNSPLHF. The CDR3, as DNA: TGTGCCTGGAGTGTACATGGACGATGGCAGGGGTTTAATTCACCCCTCCACTTT.

The chain employs TRBV6-4 and TRBJ2-2; 7 bases fit TRBD1. The V segment lost 5 bases and the J segment 5 bases; nucleotides outside the gene matches: 8. CDR1 is MRHNA and CDR2 is SNTAGT in the germline V gene. CDR3 length: 15 amino acids. Written as DNA, the CDR3 is TGTGCCAGCAGTTCTACAGGGGCGAGGACCGGGGAGCTGTTTTTT. Protein product: CASSSTGARTGELFF.

The CDR3 protein is CASRSGSGNTIYF. CDR3 DNA: TGTGCCAGCAGATCAGGGTCTGGAAACACCATATATTTT. The chain employs TRBV7-9 and TRBJ1-3, with a possible D match to TRBD1 (5 bases). This CDR3 has 13 amino acids. The germline V gene encodes CDR1 SEHNR and CDR2 FQNEAQ (reference sequence). The ends were cut back, 6 bases at V and 1 base at J, with 7 bases in the middle.

This chain links TRBV2 with TRBJ1-2; 9 nucleotides agree with TRBD1. The junction had 11 bases not matched to a gene; V was cut back by 7 bases and J by 8 bases. The germline V gene has CDR1 SNHLY and CDR2 FYNNEI. The CDR3 is 14 residues long. CDR3 nucleotide sequence: TGTGCCAGCACCTTTTTACAGGGGGCGAAGGGCTACACCTTC. The encoded protein is CASTFLQGAKGYTF.

The chain employs TRBV2 and TRBJ2-1, with 8 bases matching TRBD1. V lost 11 bases, J lost 7 bases, and 10 bases stayed unmatched. CDR1 and CDR2 from the germline V gene are SNHLY and FYNNEI. The CDR3 has 13 residues. CDR3 residues: CALEGTGFNEQFF. The CDR3 DNA sequence: TGTGCCCTTGAGGGGACAGGCTTTAATGAGCAGTTCTTC.

The rearrangement uses TRBV4-1 and TRBJ1-2, with 7 bases lining up with TRBD1. V was pared by 0 bases and J by 5 bases, with 12 bases of the junction left unmatched. Germline V gives CDR1 MGHRA, CDR2 YSYEKL. The CDR3 has 17 residues. The CDR3 DNA is TGCGCCAGCAGCCAAGAAAGAGGGGGCAAGGAAGGGTATGGCTACACCTTC. Encoded protein: CASSQERGGKEGYGYTF.

The sample holds one count of this clone. J is TRBJ1-5 and V is TRBV7-2; the match to TRBD1 covers 9 bases. With 5 bases clipped from V and 7 bases from J, the junction kept 9 bases outside the gene matches. Germline CDR1 is SGHTA and CDR2 is FQGNSA. The CDR3 extends over 15 amino acids. The CDR3 region is CASSPGQGRIQPQHF. CDR3 coding DNA: TGTGCCAGCAGCCCGGGACAGGGTAGGATCCAGCCCCAGCATTTT. The entire variable domain, with the rest obtained from reference TRBV7-2 and TRBJ1-5, is as follows: GAGVSQSPSNKVTEKGKDVELRCDPISGHTALYWYRQSLGQGLEFLIYFQGNSAPDKSGLPSDRFSAERTGGSVSTLTIQRTQQEDSAVYLCASSPGQGRIQPQHFGDGTRLSIL.

This chain links TRBV4-1 with TRBJ2-2; D not resolved. Germline assignment: CDR1 MGHRA and CDR2 YSYEKL. Trimming took off 1 base at V and 7 bases at J, with 4 bases between the two ends. The CDR3 runs 12 residues. CDR3 coding DNA: TGCGCCAGCAGCCAAGGACTCGGGGAGCTGTTTTTT. This gives the protein CASSQGLGELFF.

The chain is built from TRBV27 and TRBJ2-1, with 7 nucleotides matching TRBD1. Trimming took 2 bases from V and 7 from J; bases not matched to a gene: 8. CDR3 length: 15 residues. Germline values: CDR1 MNHEY, CDR2 SMNVEV (reference sequence). CDR3 region: CASSLLQGILNEQFF. The CDR3 DNA reads TGTGCCAGCAGTTTACTACAGGGGATCTTGAATGAGCAGTTCTTC.

J is TRBJ1-4 and V is TRBV7-8, with 11 bases that match TRBD1. Per the germline V gene, CDR1 is SGHVS and CDR2 is FQNEAQ. The CDR3 is made up of 15 amino acids. The junction had 3 bases not matched to a gene; V was cut back by 4 bases and J by 5 bases. CDR3 sequence reads: CASSSGTGGNEKLFF. The CDR3 nucleotides read TGTGCCAGCAGCTCAGGGACAGGGGGAAATGAAAAACTGTTTTTT. The entire variable domain, with the rest obtained from reference TRBV7-8 and TRBJ1-4, is as follows: GAGVSQSPRYKVAKRGQDVALRCDPISGHVSLFWYQQALGQGPEFLTYFQNEAQLDKSGLPSDRFFAERPEGSVSTLKIQRTQQEDSAVYLCASSSGTGGNEKLFFGSGTQLSVL.

In DNA form, the CDR3 reads TGTGCCAGCAGGAGAGACAGGGGGGACTCCTACGAGCAGTACGTC. It yields the protein CASRRDRGDSYEQYV. The J gene is TRBJ2-7, the V gene TRBV6-5, with 9 nucleotides matching TRBD1. The V gene's germline CDR1 is MNHEY and CDR2 SVGAGI. This CDR3 region has 15 residues. V lost 6 bases to trimming and J lost 0 bases; unmatched junction nucleotides: 6.